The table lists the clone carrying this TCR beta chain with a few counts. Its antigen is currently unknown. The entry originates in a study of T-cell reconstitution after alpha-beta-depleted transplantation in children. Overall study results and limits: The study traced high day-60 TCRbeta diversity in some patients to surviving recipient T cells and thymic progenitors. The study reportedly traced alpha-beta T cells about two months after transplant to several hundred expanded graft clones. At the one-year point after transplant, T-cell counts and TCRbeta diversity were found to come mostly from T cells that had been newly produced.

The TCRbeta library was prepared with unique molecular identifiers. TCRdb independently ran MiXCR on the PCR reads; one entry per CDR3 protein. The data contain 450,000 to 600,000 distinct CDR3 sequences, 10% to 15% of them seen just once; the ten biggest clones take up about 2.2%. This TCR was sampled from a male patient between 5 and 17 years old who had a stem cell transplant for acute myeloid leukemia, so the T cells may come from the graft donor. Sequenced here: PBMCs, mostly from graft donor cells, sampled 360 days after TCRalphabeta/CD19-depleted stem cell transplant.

CDR3 protein: CASSPTGATSTDTQYF. In DNA, the CDR3 is TGTGCCAGCAGCCCGACGGGTGCCACTAGCACAGATACGCAGTATTTT. The chain couples TRBV7-3 to TRBJ2-3; D gene uncertain. The CDR3 is 16 residues long. The germline gives CDR1 SGHTA, CDR2 FQGTGA. Trimming cost V 5 bases and J 0 bases, with 15 bases left between them.